The 30 T cell receptor beta chains listed next were all sequenced from one sample in a study of technical replicates of blood from several donors. The table came from immunoSEQ multiplex PCR; TCRdb's copy has only in-frame clones and leaves some out. In the table there are more than 50,000 clones, approximately 90% of which are singletons. Sequenced: PBMCs. These receptor sequences come from a human donor in good health. Some clones in this sample may be carry-over from other donors' samples.

The chain recombines TRBV5-6 with TRBJ2-5; 7 bases are a match to TRBD1. Germline loops: CDR1 SGHDT, CDR2 YYEEEE. V gave up 4 bases and J gave up 5 bases; unmatched junction bases: 8. The length of the CDR3 is 14 residues. The CDR3 region has the DNA TGTGCCAGCAGCCTAAGGGGGCGCGCGGAGACCCAGTACTTC. Residues: CASSLRGRAETQYF.

The chain uses TRBV11-2 and TRBJ2-2, with D tentatively TRBD2 (5 bases). Trimming removed 5 bases from V and 5 bases from J, with 9 bases in between. This CDR3 spans 13 amino acids. Germline values: CDR1 SGHAT, CDR2 FQNNGV. The CDR3 protein is CASSRGRTGELFF. In DNA, the CDR3 is TGTGCCAGCAGCCGAGGGAGAACCGGGGAGCTGTTTTTT.

The CDR3 nucleotides are TGTGCCATCAGGACTAGCGGGGGCTCGGATGAGCAGTTCTTC. Protein sequence: CAIRTSGGSDEQFF. The V gene is TRBV10-3, the J gene TRBJ2-1; 12 bases line up with TRBD2. Germline V gene data show CDR1 as ENHRY and CDR2 as SYGVKD. V dropped 6 bases and J dropped 8; count of bases not matched to a gene: 5. The CDR3 loop spans 14 amino acids.

The rearrangement joins TRBV7-2 to TRBJ1-6; 9 positions agree with TRBD1. The CDR3 loop spans 16 amino acids. The V segment lost 5 bases and the J segment 5 bases; nucleotides outside the gene matches: 7. Germline values: CDR1 SGHTA, CDR2 FQGNSA. CDR3 region: CASSRTQGANNSPLHF. The CDR3 coding sequence is TGTGCCAGCAGCCGGACACAGGGGGCCAATAATTCACCCCTCCACTTT.

The rearrangement links TRBV2 to TRBJ2-7; 8 bases match TRBD1. V lost 6 bases and J lost 0; bases outside the gene matches: 7. The CDR3 is made up of 15 amino acids. Germline V gives CDR1 SNHLY, CDR2 FYNNEI. In DNA, the CDR3 is TGTGCCAGCAGGGTCGGACAGGGATACTCCTACGAGCAGTACTTC. Residues: CASRVGQGYSYEQYF.

V and J are TRBV6-6 and TRBJ1-5; no definite D call. Looked up from germline, CDR1 is MNHNY and CDR2 is SVGAGI (reference sequence). Trimming stripped 4 bases from V and 0 bases from J, with 4 bases between. The CDR3 has 13 amino acids. The CDR3 here is CASSSYSNQPQHF. The CDR3 DNA reads TGTGCCAGCAGTTCGTATAGCAATCAGCCCCAGCATTTT.

V is TRBV5-1 and J is TRBJ2-3; 9 bases are shared with TRBD2. The CDR3 has 15 residues. Germline V gives CDR1 SGHRS, CDR2 YFSETQ. The ends lost 4 bases at V and 1 base at J; junction bases unmatched: 4. This CDR3 is CASSPPSGGTDTQYF. The DNA of the CDR3 is TGCGCCAGCAGCCCGCCTAGCGGGGGCACAGATACGCAGTATTTT.

This clone has a handful of counts. The chain recombines TRBV7-9 with TRBJ2-1; a possible D gene is TRBD2 (5 bases). This CDR3 has 13 residues. Germline CDR1 SEHNR, CDR2 FQNEAQ (reference sequence). Trimming shortened V by 5 bases and J by 4 bases, and 9 bases separated the two germline ends. This CDR3 reads CASSTGKYNEQFF. In nucleotides, the CDR3 is TGTGCCAGCAGCACCGGGAAATACAATGAGCAGTTCTTC.

J is TRBJ1-1 and V is TRBV29-1, with D tentatively TRBD1 (6 bases). Between the trimmed V and J ends, which lost 7 bases and 1 base, there was a span of 19 bases. The CDR3 has 15 residues. The germline V gene has CDR1 SQVTM and CDR2 ANQGSEA. CDR3 sequence (DNA): TGCAGCGGGATGAGGAGGCTAGGGGGGAACACTGAAGCTTTCTTT. It is translated as CSGMRRLGGNTEAFF.

This rearrangement joins TRBV19 to TRBJ1-2; D may be TRBD1 (5 bases). V dropped 7 bases and J dropped 0 bases, with 15 bases sitting between them. The germline V gene has CDR1 LNHDA and CDR2 SQIVND (reference sequence). CDR3 size: 15 residues. Written as DNA, the CDR3 is TGTGCCAGTAAGGACACCACTCAAGCTAACTATGGCTACACCTTC. Protein sequence: CASKDTTQANYGYTF.

V is TRBV14 and J is TRBJ2-7, with D tentatively TRBD2 (5 bases). Trimming took 3 bases from V and 8 from J, leaving 14 bases between them. This CDR3 has 13 amino acids. The germline V gene has CDR1 SGHDN and CDR2 FVKESK. The CDR3 is CASSQGSWRQQYF. CDR3 nucleotides: TGTGCCAGCAGCCAGGGGAGTTGGCGCCAGCAGTACTTC.

V usage is TRBV10-1 and J usage is TRBJ1-4, with 10 bases fitting TRBD1. The CDR3 runs to 16 residues. The V segment lost 4 bases and the J segment 8 bases; nucleotides outside the gene matches: 10. From germline, CDR1 is WNHNN and CDR2 SYGVQD (reference sequence). CDR3 DNA: TGCGCCAGCAGTGGGATCCGGGACAGGGGACCGGAAAAACTGTTTTTT. Translating it yields CASSGIRDRGPEKLFF.

The gene calls are TRBV23-1 and TRBJ2-2; the D gene is possibly TRBD2 (6 bases). TRBV23-1 is reported as an ORF; its role is uncertain. The V gene lost 1 base and the J gene lost 4 bases, with 10 bases spanning the gap. The CDR3 extends over 15 amino acids. The CDR3 region is CASSQWQGGTGELFF. The CDR3 DNA reads TGCGCCAGCAGTCAATGGCAGGGAGGCACCGGGGAGCTGTTTTTT.

Here the CDR3 DNA reads TGTGCCAGCAGCGACAGGGGGCCAGATACGCAGTATTTT. Encoded protein: CASSDRGPDTQYF. This chain connects TRBV7-9 to TRBJ2-3; TRBD1 matches at 10 bases. V dropped 5 bases and J dropped 4; count of bases not matched to a gene: 0. The CDR3 covers 13 residues. In germline, CDR1 is SEHNR, CDR2 FQNEAQ (reference sequence). The complete variable domain, with remaining parts taken from reference TRBV7-9 and TRBJ2-3, reads DTGVSQNPRHKITKRGQNVTFRCDPISEHNRLYWYRQTLGQGPEFLTYFQNEAQLEKSRLLSDRFSAERPKGSFSTLEIQRTEQGDSAMYLCASSDRGPDTQYFGPGTRLTVL.

This clone was seen only a few times. This chain links TRBV28 with TRBJ2-3, with D perhaps matching TRBD2 (5 bases). V was clipped by 8 bases and J by 2 bases, with 23 bases between them. The CDR3 extends over 17 amino acids. Germline CDR1 MDHEN, CDR2 SYDVKM. CDR3 sequence reads: CASSTPYGLAFTDTQYF. CDR3 bases: TGTGCCAGCTCAACCCCTTATGGGCTAGCATTCACAGATACGCAGTATTTT.

V usage is TRBV5-1 and J usage is TRBJ2-1, with D uncertain. Trimming shortened V by 3 bases and J by 3 bases, and 10 bases separated the two germline ends. The CDR3 covers 14 residues. The germline V gene has CDR1 SGHRS and CDR2 YFSETQ. The CDR3, as DNA: TGCGCCAGCAGCTCAGCGTTGTACTACAATGAGCAGTTCTTC. This sequence encodes CASSSALYYNEQFF.

V usage is TRBV6-6 and J usage is TRBJ2-7; no reliable D call. The CDR3 is made up of 14 amino acids. The germline V gene encodes CDR1 MNHNY and CDR2 SVGAGI (reference sequence). V lost 0 bases and J 7 bases, leaving 13 bases between the germline ends. CDR3 sequence reads: CASSYSESLLEQYF. CDR3 bases: TGTGCCAGCAGTTACTCCGAGAGTTTGTTAGAGCAGTACTTC.

The V call is TRBV5-1, the J call TRBJ2-2; possible D gene TRBD1, 6 bases. The CDR3 totals 14 residues. Trimming pared 8 bases from V and 3 bases from J, leaving 14 bases between. Germline CDR1 SGHRS, CDR2 YFSETQ. The CDR3 spells CASTRDTDTGELFF. The CDR3 bases are TGCGCCAGTACCCGGGACACCGACACCGGGGAGCTGTTTTTT.

CDR3: CASRGPAGRETEAFF. The CDR3 DNA reads as TGTGCCAGTAGAGGCCCGGCGGGGAGGGAAACTGAAGCTTTCTTT. The rearrangement joins TRBV19 to TRBJ1-1; D call uncertain. The CDR3 runs to 15 residues. Germline values: CDR1 LNHDA, CDR2 SQIVND (reference sequence). The V end was cut by 6 bases, the J end by 5 bases, with 19 bases between.

This chain links TRBV5-1 with TRBJ1-4; a possible D gene is TRBD1 (5 bases). V gave up 0 bases and J gave up 3 bases, with 9 bases separating them. Germline CDR1 is SGHRS and CDR2 is YFSETQ. The CDR3 has 15 amino acids. CDR3 in DNA: TGCGCCAGCAGCTTGGACGGGGGGGCTAATGAAAAACTGTTTTTT. It encodes CASSLDGGANEKLFF. Looking up the rest from reference TRBV5-1 and TRBJ1-4 gives the full variable domain: KAGVTQTPRYLIKTRGQQVTLSCSPISGHRSVSWYQQTPGQGLQFLFEYFSETQRNKGNFPGRFSGRQFSNSRSEMNVSTLELGDSALYLCASSLDGGANEKLFFGSGTQLSVL.

The chain has TRBV4-2 and TRBJ2-3; D remains ambiguous. Trimming took 1 base from V and 2 from J, leaving 7 bases between them. The CDR3 is 14 residues long. Germline V gene sequence: CDR1 LGHNA, CDR2 YNFKEQ. The CDR3 DNA sequence: TGTGCCAGCAGCCAAGGAGGCTCCACAGATACGCAGTATTTT. Protein: CASSQGGSTDTQYF.

The V call is TRBV4-1, the J call TRBJ2-2, with a tentative D call TRBD1 (6 bases). The germline CDR1 and CDR2 sequences are MGHRA and YSYEKL. The CDR3 covers 17 residues. V lost 3 bases and J 1 base, leaving 15 bases between the germline ends. The CDR3 loop is CASSHPRDTVNTGELFF. The CDR3 DNA sequence: TGCGCCAGCAGCCACCCCCGGGACACCGTGAACACCGGGGAGCTGTTTTTT.

J is TRBJ2-1 and V is TRBV4-1; 8 bases match TRBD2. The V gene end was trimmed by 2 bases and the J gene end by 6 bases; junction bases not matched to a gene: 6. Germline lookup yields CDR1 MGHRA and CDR2 YSYEKL. There are 15 residues in the CDR3. CDR3 region: CASSQSTSVVNEQFF. For the CDR3, the DNA is TGCGCCAGCAGCCAATCGACTAGCGTTGTCAATGAGCAGTTCTTC.

This chain joins TRBV5-1 and TRBJ2-3; D is undetermined. Germline lookup yields CDR1 SGHRS and CDR2 YFSETQ. The V gene lost 2 bases and the J gene lost 0 bases, with 19 bases spanning the gap. This CDR3 is 18 amino acids long. The CDR3 loop is CASSLYSLISPSTDTQYF. The CDR3 DNA reads TGCGCCAGCAGCTTATACAGCCTAATCAGTCCTAGCACAGATACGCAGTATTTT.

The chain employs TRBV19 and TRBJ1-5, with 9 nucleotides matching TRBD1. The V gene end was trimmed by 6 bases and the J gene end by 1 base; junction bases not matched to a gene: 13. This CDR3 is built from 18 residues. Per germline, CDR1 LNHDA and CDR2 SQIVND (reference sequence). CDR3 coding DNA: TGTGCCAGTAGCCGGGACAGGGCTATTGGGGGCAGCAATCAGCCCCAGCATTTT. Translation: CASSRDRAIGGSNQPQHF.

The CDR3 here is CAISVDRSSYEQYF. CDR3 coding DNA: TGTGCCATCAGTGTGGATCGGAGCTCCTACGAGCAGTACTTC. This sequence joins TRBV10-3 and TRBJ2-7; D gene ambiguous. Trimming removed 4 bases at V and 0 bases at J, with 10 bases between. The CDR3 runs 14 residues. From germline, CDR1 is ENHRY and CDR2 SYGVKD.

The chain links TRBV10-3 to TRBJ2-2, with TRBD2 matching over 8 bases. With 3 bases clipped from V and 6 bases from J, the junction kept 9 bases outside the gene matches. CDR1 is ENHRY and CDR2 is SYGVKD in the germline V gene. CDR3 length: 16 residues. CDR3 amino acids: CAISEGGLVIAGELFF. CDR3 nucleotides: TGTGCCATCAGTGAAGGGGGACTAGTTATTGCCGGGGAGCTGTTTTTT.

The CDR3 DNA is TGTGCCAGTAGCCAATCGACAGGGGGTTTGTACGAGCAGTACTTC. Its translation is CASSQSTGGLYEQYF. V gene TRBV19 combines with J gene TRBJ2-7; 9 bases are shared with TRBD1. This CDR3 spans 15 amino acids. J was trimmed by 4 bases and V by 6 bases; bases with no gene match: 10. CDR1 is LNHDA, CDR2 SQIVND, per germline (reference sequence). The full variable domain, with the rest looked up from reference TRBV19 and TRBJ2-7, is DGGITQSPKYLFRKEGQNVTLSCEQNLNHDAMYWYRQDPGQGLRLIYYSQIVNDFQKGDIAEGYSVSREKKESFPLTVTSAQKNPTAFYLCASSQSTGGLYEQYFGPGTRLTVT.

The chain uses TRBV14 and TRBJ1-1; no definite D call. The CDR3 has 13 amino acids. Germline CDR1 reads SGHDN; CDR2 reads FVKESK. Trimming cost V 2 bases and J 1 base, with 5 bases left between them. CDR3 in amino acids: CASSQSWNTEAFF. CDR3 in DNA: TGTGCCAGCAGCCAATCTTGGAACACTGAAGCTTTCTTT. Variable domain in full (rest from reference TRBV14 and TRBJ1-1): EAGVTQFPSHSVIEKGQTVTLRCDPISGHDNLYWYRRVMGKEIKFLLHFVKESKQDESGMPNNRFLAERTGGTYSTLKVQPAELEDSGVYFCASSQSWNTEAFFGQGTRLTVV.

This clone occurred a few times. This CDR3 is also generated by other DNA sequences in the sample. The V and J genes are TRBV5-6 and TRBJ1-5; TRBD1 matches at 10 bases. This CDR3 has 16 amino acids. The ends lost 0 bases at V and 1 base at J; junction bases unmatched: 1. CDR1 is SGHDT, CDR2 YYEEEE, per germline. The CDR3 DNA reads as TGTGCCAGCAGCTTGGGGACAGGGGGAAGCAATCAGCCCCAGCATTTT. Translation: CASSLGTGGSNQPQHF. Looking up the rest from reference TRBV5-6 and TRBJ1-5 gives the full variable domain: DAGVTQSPTHLIKTRGQQVTLRCSPKSGHDTVSWYQQALGQGPQFIFQYYEEEERQRGNFPDRFSGHQFPNYSSELNVNALLLGDSALYLCASSLGTGGSNQPQHFGDGTRLSIL.